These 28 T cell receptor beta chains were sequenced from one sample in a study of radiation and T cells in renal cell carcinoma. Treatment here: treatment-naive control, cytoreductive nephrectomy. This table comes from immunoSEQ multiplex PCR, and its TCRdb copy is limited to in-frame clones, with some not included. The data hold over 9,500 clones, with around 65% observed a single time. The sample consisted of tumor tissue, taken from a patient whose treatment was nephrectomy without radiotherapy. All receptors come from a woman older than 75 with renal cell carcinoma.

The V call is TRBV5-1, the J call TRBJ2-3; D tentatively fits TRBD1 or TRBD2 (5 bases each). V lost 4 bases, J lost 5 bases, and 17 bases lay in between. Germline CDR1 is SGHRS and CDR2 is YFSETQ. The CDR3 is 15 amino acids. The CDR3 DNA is TGCGCCAGCAGCGGGACGACTCCGCCCGGAGATACGCAGTATTTT. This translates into CASSGTTPPGDTQYF.

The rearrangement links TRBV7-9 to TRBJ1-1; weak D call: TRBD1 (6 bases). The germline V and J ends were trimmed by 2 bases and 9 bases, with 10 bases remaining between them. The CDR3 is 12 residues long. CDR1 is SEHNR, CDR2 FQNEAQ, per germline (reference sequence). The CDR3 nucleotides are TGTGCCAGCAGCTTATCAGGGGCGAAAGCTTTCTTT. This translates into CASSLSGAKAFF.

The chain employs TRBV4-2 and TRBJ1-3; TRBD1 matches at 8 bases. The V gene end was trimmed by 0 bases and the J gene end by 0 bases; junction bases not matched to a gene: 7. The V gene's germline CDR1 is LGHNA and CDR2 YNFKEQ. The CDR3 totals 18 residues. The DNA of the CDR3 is TGTGCCAGCAGCCAAGATCCCACAGGGGGTTTCTCTGGAAACACCATATATTTT. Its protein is CASSQDPTGGFSGNTIYF.

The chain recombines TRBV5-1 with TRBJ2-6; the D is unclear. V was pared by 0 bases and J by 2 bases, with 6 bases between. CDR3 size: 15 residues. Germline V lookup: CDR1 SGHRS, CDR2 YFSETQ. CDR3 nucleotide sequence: TGCGCCAGCAGCTTGGTATTGGCTGGGGCCAACGTCCTGACTTTC. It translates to CASSLVLAGANVLTF.

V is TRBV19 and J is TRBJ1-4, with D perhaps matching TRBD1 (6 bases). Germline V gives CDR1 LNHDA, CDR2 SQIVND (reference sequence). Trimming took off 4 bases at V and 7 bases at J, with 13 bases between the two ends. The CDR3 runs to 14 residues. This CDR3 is CASSSGGLSEKLFF. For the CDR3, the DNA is TGTGCCAGTAGTAGCGGGGGGCTCAGTGAAAAACTGTTTTTT. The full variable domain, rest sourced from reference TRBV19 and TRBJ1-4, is DGGITQSPKYLFRKEGQNVTLSCEQNLNHDAMYWYRQDPGQGLRLIYYSQIVNDFQKGDIAEGYSVSREKKESFPLTVTSAQKNPTAFYLCASSSGGLSEKLFFGSGTQLSVL.

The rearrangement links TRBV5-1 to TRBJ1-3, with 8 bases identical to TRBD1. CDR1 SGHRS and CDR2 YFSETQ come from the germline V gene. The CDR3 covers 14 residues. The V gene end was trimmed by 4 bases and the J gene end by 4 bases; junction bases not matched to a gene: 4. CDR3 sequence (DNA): TGCGCCAGCAGCCCGGACAGGGAGGGAAACACCATATATTTT. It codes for CASSPDREGNTIYF.

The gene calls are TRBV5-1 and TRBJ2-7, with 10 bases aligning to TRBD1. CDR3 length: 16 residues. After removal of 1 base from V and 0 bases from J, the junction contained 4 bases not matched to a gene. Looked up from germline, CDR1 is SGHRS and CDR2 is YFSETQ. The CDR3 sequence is CASSLPRTGGSYEQYF. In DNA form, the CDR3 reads TGCGCCAGCAGCTTGCCCCGGACAGGGGGCTCCTACGAGCAGTACTTC.

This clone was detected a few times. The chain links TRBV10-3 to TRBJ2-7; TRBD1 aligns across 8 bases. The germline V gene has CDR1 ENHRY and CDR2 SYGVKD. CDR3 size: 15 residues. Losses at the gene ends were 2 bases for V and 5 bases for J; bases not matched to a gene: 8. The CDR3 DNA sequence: TGTGCCATCAGTGAGAGAGGGCAGGGGGCGAACGAGCAGTACGTC. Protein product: CAISERGQGANEQYV.

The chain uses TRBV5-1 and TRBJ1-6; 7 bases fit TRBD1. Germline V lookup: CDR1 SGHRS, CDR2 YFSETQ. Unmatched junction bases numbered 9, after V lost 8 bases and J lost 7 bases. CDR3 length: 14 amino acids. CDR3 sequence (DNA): TGCGCCAGAACAACGGGACAGACAAATTCACCCCTCCACTTT. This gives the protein CARTTGQTNSPLHF.

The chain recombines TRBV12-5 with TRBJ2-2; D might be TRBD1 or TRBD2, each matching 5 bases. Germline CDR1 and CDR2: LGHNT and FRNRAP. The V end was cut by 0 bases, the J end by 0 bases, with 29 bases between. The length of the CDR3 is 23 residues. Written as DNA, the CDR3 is TGTGCTAGTGGTTTGGTAGCGGTCCCGGGGCTACCTGGGGTCTCAGCGAACACCGGGGAGCTGTTTTTT. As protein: CASGLVAVPGLPGVSANTGELFF. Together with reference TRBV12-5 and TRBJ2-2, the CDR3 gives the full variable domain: DARVTQTPRHKVTEMGQEVTMRCQPILGHNTVFWYRQTMMQGLELLAYFRNRAPLDDSGMPKDRFSAEMPDATLATLKIQPSEPRDSAVYFCASGLVAVPGLPGVSANTGELFFGEGSRLTVL.

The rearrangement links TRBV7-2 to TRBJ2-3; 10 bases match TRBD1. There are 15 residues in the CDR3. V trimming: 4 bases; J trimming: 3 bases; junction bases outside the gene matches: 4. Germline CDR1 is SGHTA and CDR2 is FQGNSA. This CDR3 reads CASSSGQGRTDTQYF. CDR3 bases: TGTGCCAGCAGCTCGGGACAGGGGAGGACAGATACGCAGTATTTT.

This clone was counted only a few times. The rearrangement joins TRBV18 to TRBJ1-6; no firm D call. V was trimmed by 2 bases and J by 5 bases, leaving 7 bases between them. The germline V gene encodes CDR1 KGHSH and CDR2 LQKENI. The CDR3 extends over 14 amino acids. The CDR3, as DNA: TGTGCCAGCTCACCAGGACCGGATAATTCACCCCTCCACTTT. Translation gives CASSPGPDNSPLHF.

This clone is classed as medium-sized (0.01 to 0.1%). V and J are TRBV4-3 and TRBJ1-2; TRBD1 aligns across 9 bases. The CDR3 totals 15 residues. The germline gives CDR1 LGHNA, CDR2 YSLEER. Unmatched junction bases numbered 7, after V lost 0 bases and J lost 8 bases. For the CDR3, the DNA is TGCGCCAGCAGCCAAGACCCGGGACAGGGAAGCGGCTACACCTTC. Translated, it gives CASSQDPGQGSGYTF.

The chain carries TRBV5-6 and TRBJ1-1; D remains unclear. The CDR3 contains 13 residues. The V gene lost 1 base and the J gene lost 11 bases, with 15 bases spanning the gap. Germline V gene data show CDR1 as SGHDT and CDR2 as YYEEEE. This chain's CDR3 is CASSLNRAPRAFF. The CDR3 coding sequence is TGTGCCAGCAGCTTGAACCGGGCCCCCAGGGCTTTCTTT.

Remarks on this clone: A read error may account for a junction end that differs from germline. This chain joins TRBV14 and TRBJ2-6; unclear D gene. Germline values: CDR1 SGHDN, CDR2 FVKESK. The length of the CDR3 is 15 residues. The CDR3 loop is CASSQADPGVNVLTF. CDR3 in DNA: TGTGCCAGCAGCCAAGCTGACCCTGGGGTCAACGTCCTGACTTTC. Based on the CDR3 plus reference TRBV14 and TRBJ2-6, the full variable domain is EAGVTQFPSHSVIEKGQTVTLRCDPISGHDNLYWYRRVMGKEIKFLLHFVKESKQDESGMPNNRFLAERTGGTYSTLKVQPAELEDSGVYFCASSQADPGVNVLTFGAGSRLTVL.

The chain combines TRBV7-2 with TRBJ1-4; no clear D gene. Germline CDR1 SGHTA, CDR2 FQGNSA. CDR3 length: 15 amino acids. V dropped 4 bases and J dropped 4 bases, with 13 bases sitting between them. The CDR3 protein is CASSSSRLSNEKLFF. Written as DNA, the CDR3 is TGTGCCAGCAGCTCCTCGAGACTGAGTAATGAAAAACTGTTTTTT.

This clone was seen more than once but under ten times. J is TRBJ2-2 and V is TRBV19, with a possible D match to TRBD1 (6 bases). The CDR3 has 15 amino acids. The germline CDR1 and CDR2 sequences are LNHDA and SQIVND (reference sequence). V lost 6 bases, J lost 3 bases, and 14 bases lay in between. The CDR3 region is CASSPGVLDTGELFF. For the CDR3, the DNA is TGTGCCAGTAGCCCAGGGGTGCTGGACACCGGGGAGCTGTTTTTT.

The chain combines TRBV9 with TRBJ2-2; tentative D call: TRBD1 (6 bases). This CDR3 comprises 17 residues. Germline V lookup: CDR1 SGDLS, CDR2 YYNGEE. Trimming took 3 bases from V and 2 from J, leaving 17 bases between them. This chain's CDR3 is CASSASYRASNTGELFF. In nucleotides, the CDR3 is TGTGCCAGCAGCGCCAGTTACAGGGCTTCAAACACCGGGGAGCTGTTTTTT.

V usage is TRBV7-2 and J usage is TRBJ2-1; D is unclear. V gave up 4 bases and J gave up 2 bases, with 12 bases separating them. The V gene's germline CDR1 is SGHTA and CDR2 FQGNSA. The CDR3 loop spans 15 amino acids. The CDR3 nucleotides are TGTGCCAGCAGCTCTTATGGGCCCACCTACAATGAGCAGTTCTTC. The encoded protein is CASSSYGPTYNEQFF.

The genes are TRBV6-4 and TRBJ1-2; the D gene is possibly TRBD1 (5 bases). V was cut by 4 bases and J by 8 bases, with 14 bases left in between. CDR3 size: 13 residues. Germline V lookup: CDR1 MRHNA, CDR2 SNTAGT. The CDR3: CASSVHRLFGYTF. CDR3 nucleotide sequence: TGTGCCAGCAGTGTTCACAGGCTGTTCGGCTACACCTTC.

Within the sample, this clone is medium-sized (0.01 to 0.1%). The DNA for the CDR3 is TGCGCCAGCAGCTTACAGGCCCAGAACACTGAAGCTTTCTTT. The encoded protein is CASSLQAQNTEAFF. The rearrangement joins TRBV5-1 to TRBJ1-1; TRBD1 is a possible D gene (5 bases). V was cut by 2 bases and J by 1 base, with 9 bases left in between. CDR3 length: 14 amino acids. Germline values: CDR1 SGHRS, CDR2 YFSETQ. Full variable domain (rest looked up from reference TRBV5-1 and TRBJ1-1): KAGVTQTPRYLIKTRGQQVTLSCSPISGHRSVSWYQQTPGQGLQFLFEYFSETQRNKGNFPGRFSGRQFSNSRSEMNVSTLELGDSALYLCASSLQAQNTEAFFGQGTRLTVV.

CDR3 nucleotide sequence: TGTGCCAGCAGCGAGACAGGGACCTACAATGAGCAGTTCTTC. This translates into CASSETGTYNEQFF. This chain uses TRBV7-3 with TRBJ2-1; 7 bases are shared with TRBD1. CDR1 and CDR2 from the germline V gene are SGHTA and FQGTGA. This CDR3 has 14 amino acids. The V gene end was trimmed by 5 bases and the J gene end by 2 bases; junction bases not matched to a gene: 3.

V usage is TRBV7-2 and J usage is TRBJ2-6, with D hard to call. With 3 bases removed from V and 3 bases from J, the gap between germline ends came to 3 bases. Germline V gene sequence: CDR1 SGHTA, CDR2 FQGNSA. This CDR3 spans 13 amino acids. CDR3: CASSFFGANVLTF. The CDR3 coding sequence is TGTGCCAGCAGCTTTTTTGGGGCCAACGTCCTGACTTTC.

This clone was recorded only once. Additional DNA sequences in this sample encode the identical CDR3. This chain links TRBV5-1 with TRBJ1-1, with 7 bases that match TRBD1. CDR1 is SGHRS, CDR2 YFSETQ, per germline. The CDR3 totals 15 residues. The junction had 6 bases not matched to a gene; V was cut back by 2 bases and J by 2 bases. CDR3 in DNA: TGCGCCAGCAGCTTAGTAGGACAGGTCAACACTGAAGCTTTCTTT. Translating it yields CASSLVGQVNTEAFF.

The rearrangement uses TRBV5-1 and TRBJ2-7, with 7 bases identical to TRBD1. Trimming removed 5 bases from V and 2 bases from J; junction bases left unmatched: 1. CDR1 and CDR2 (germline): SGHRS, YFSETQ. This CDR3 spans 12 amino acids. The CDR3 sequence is CASRDRTYEQYV. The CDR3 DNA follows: TGCGCCAGCAGGGACAGGACCTACGAGCAGTACGTC.

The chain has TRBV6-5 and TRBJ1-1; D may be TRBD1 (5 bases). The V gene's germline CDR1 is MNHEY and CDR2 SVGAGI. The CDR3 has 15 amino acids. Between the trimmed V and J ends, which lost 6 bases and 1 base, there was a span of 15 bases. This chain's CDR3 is CASSRRGTENTEAFF. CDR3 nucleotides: TGTGCCAGCAGCCGCCGCGGGACGGAGAACACTGAAGCTTTCTTT.

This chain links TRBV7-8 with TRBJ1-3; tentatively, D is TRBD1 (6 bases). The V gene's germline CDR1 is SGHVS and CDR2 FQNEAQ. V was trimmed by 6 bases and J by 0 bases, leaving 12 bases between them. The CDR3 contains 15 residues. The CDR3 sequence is CASRSTGFSGNTIYF. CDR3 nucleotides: TGTGCCAGCAGGTCAACAGGGTTCTCTGGAAACACCATATATTTT.

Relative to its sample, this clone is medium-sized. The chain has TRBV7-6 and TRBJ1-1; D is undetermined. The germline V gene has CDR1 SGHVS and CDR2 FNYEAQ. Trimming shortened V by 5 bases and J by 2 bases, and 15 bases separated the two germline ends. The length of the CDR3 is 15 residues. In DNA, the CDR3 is TGTGCCAGCAGCGTTATCGGGAGCCAAAACACTGAAGCTTTCTTT. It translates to CASSVIGSQNTEAFF. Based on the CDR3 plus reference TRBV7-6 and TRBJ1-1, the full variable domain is GAGVSQSPRYKVTKRGQDVALRCDPISGHVSLYWYRQALGQGPEFLTYFNYEAQQDKSGLPNDRFSAERPEGSISTLTIQRTEQRDSAMYRCASSVIGSQNTEAFFGQGTRLTVV.